Below are 18 T cell receptor beta chains sequenced from a single sample in a study of blood T cell repertoires in COVID-19. Method: immunoSEQ multiplex PCR; TCRdb's copy keeps in-frame clones and lacks some. The table includes about 120,000 clones, about 91% detected once. Sequenced: peripheral blood. These receptors came from a man aged 50-59 years with acute or convalescent COVID-19.

The chain carries TRBV5-4 and TRBJ1-6; D not resolved. V was trimmed by 0 bases and J by 10 bases, leaving 11 bases between them. CDR3 length equals 14 residues. CDR1 and CDR2 (germline): SGHNT, YYREEE (reference sequence). CDR3 sequence: CASSLEGGESPLHF. The DNA for the CDR3 is TGTGCCAGCAGCTTGGAAGGAGGAGAGTCACCCCTCCACTTT.

The rearrangement links TRBV11-2 to TRBJ1-3; D not certain. In germline, CDR1 is SGHAT, CDR2 FQNNGV. There are 14 residues in the CDR3. Deletions cut 5 bases from V and 0 bases from J, with 8 bases between. The CDR3 DNA follows: TGTGCCAGCAGCCCCTCTAGCTCTGGAAACACCATATATTTT. Its translation: CASSPSSSGNTIYF.

The chain joins TRBV5-4 to TRBJ1-6, with 7 positions matching TRBD1. The CDR3 has 17 amino acids. Germline V lookup: CDR1 SGHNT, CDR2 YYREEE (reference sequence). The V segment lost 5 bases and the J segment 0 bases; nucleotides outside the gene matches: 8. CDR3 protein: CASSPGQESSYNSPLHF. CDR3 sequence (DNA): TGTGCCAGCAGTCCCGGACAGGAATCCTCCTATAATTCACCCCTCCACTTT.

The rearrangement uses TRBV13 and TRBJ1-6, with D maybe TRBD1 (5 bases). The CDR3 is 15 amino acids. The V end was cut by 5 bases, the J end by 9 bases, with 17 bases between. The V gene's germline CDR1 is PRHDT and CDR2 FYEKMQ (reference sequence). CDR3 in amino acids: CASSQGFPGGSPLHF. The CDR3 nucleotides are TGTGCCAGCAGCCAGGGATTCCCCGGGGGTTCACCCCTCCACTTT.

J is TRBJ1-2 and V is TRBV5-6; TRBD1 aligns across 9 bases. Trimming took 4 bases from V and 8 from J; bases not matched to a gene: 18. Germline CDR1 reads SGHDT; CDR2 reads YYEEEE. This CDR3 is 17 amino acids long. The CDR3 region is CASSPQEIQGALEGYTF. DNA of the CDR3: TGTGCCAGCAGCCCGCAAGAGATACAGGGGGCGTTAGAAGGCTACACCTTC.

Written as DNA, the CDR3 is TGCGCCAGCAGCCAAGATTCGACGGGGAGACTCGGAGGTGAGCAGTTCTTC. The encoded protein is CASSQDSTGRLGGEQFF. The chain has TRBV4-1 and TRBJ2-1; tentatively, D is TRBD2 (5 bases). CDR3 length: 17 residues. Trimming removed 0 bases at V and 9 bases at J, with 21 bases between. Germline V gene sequence: CDR1 MGHRA, CDR2 YSYEKL.

The rearrangement joins TRBV2 to TRBJ1-3; D might be TRBD1 (6 bases). The CDR3 is 15 residues long. CDR1 is SNHLY and CDR2 is FYNNEI in the germline V gene. V was shortened by 9 bases and J by 0 bases, with 15 bases between the two germline ends. The CDR3 DNA is TGTGCCAGTGCGGGAGGACAGCTCTCTGGAAACACCATATATTTT. Translating it yields CASAGGQLSGNTIYF.

The genes are TRBV7-9 and TRBJ2-7; D uncertain. V lost 5 bases, J lost 4 bases, and 12 bases lay in between. From germline, CDR1 is SEHNR and CDR2 FQNEAQ (reference sequence). CDR3 size: 13 residues. The CDR3, as DNA: TGTGCCAGCAGCCCACCCCTGACATACGAGCAGTACTTC. Translation gives CASSPPLTYEQYF. The whole variable domain, filled in from reference TRBV7-9 and TRBJ2-7, reads DTGVSQNPRHKITKRGQNVTFRCDPISEHNRLYWYRQTLGQGPEFLTYFQNEAQLEKSRLLSDRFSAERPKGSFSTLEIQRTEQGDSAMYLCASSPPLTYEQYFGPGTRLTVT.

The chain employs TRBV19 and TRBJ2-6; 7 bases are a match to TRBD1. Germline CDR1 and CDR2: LNHDA and SQIVND (reference sequence). V trimming: 6 bases; J trimming: 2 bases; junction bases outside the gene matches: 13. The CDR3 has 18 amino acids. DNA for the CDR3: TGTGCCAGTAGCTACCCCCGACAGGGACCAGCTGGGGCCAACGTCCTGACTTTC. The encoded protein is CASSYPRQGPAGANVLTF.

The chain couples TRBV11-2 to TRBJ2-5; TRBD2 aligns across 7 bases. This CDR3 is 13 amino acids long. The germline V gene encodes CDR1 SGHAT and CDR2 FQNNGV. Trimming removed 5 bases from V and 1 base from J; junction bases left unmatched: 1. The CDR3, as DNA: TGTGCCAGCAGCACTAGCGCCCAAGAGACCCAGTACTTC. This codes for CASSTSAQETQYF. The variable domain in full, completed from reference TRBV11-2 and TRBJ2-5, reads EAGVAQSPRYKIIEKRQSVAFWCNPISGHATLYWYQQILGQGPKLLIQFQNNGVVDDSQLPKDRFSAERLKGVDSTLKIQPAKLEDSAVYLCASSTSAQETQYFGPGTRLLVL.

The V and J genes are TRBV10-3 and TRBJ1-2, with 10 nucleotides matching TRBD1. CDR1 is ENHRY, CDR2 SYGVKD, per germline. J lost 7 bases, V lost 10 bases, and 21 bases had no gene match. This CDR3 contains 17 residues. In DNA form, the CDR3 reads TGTGCCACCGAGACTTCCAAGGGGACAGGGGTTAAAGGTGGCTACACCTTC. Amino acid sequence: CATETSKGTGVKGGYTF.

V and J are TRBV11-2 and TRBJ2-1, with 13 nucleotides matching TRBD2. J was trimmed by 5 bases and V by 7 bases; bases with no gene match: 14. CDR3 length equals 18 residues. The germline V gene has CDR1 SGHAT and CDR2 FQNNGV. CDR3 in amino acids: CASIRWELAGGPDNEQFF. CDR3 sequence (DNA): TGTGCCAGCATCCGATGGGAACTAGCGGGGGGGCCTGACAATGAGCAGTTCTTC.

To note about this clone: Other DNA sequences in the same sample also yield this CDR3. The CDR3 DNA sequence: TGCGCCAGCAGCGCCGGGACAGGGGGCAACACCATATATTTT. The encoded protein is CASSAGTGGNTIYF. The gene calls are TRBV5-1 and TRBJ1-3, with 12 nucleotides matching TRBD1. V trimming: 4 bases; J trimming: 7 bases; junction bases outside the gene matches: 3. Germline V CDR1 and CDR2: SGHRS, YFSETQ. The CDR3 sequence is 14 residues long.

The chain recombines TRBV7-8 with TRBJ1-2, with 7 positions matching TRBD1. The V and J ends lost 5 bases and 4 bases, in that order; junction bases with no gene match: 10. CDR1 and CDR2 (germline): SGHVS, FQNEAQ. This CDR3 has 15 amino acids. The CDR3 DNA sequence: TGTGCCAGCAGCCGGGACAGACCGGCTGGCTATGGCTACACCTTC. It encodes CASSRDRPAGYGYTF.

The CDR3: CASSSGRYEQYF. Here the CDR3 DNA reads TGCGCCAGCAGTTCAGGGCGGTACGAGCAGTACTTC. This rearrangement joins TRBV5-1 to TRBJ2-7, with a weak D call TRBD1 (5 bases). Germline V gene data show CDR1 as SGHRS and CDR2 as YFSETQ. The CDR3 is 12 residues long. Trimming stripped 5 bases from V and 4 bases from J, with 10 bases between.

V is TRBV28 and J is TRBJ2-7; D ambiguous. V was cut by 3 bases and J by 0 bases, with 15 bases left in between. The CDR3 totals 16 residues. Per germline, CDR1 MDHEN and CDR2 SYDVKM. The CDR3 DNA reads as TGTGCCAGCAGTTTCATCCACAGAGCCCTCTCCTACGAGCAGTACTTC. Protein sequence: CASSFIHRALSYEQYF.

A remark on this clone: At the DNA level, this CDR3 is encoded by other sequences in the same sample as well. V is TRBV19 and J is TRBJ2-1; 7 positions agree with TRBD1. CDR1 is LNHDA and CDR2 is SQIVND in the germline V gene (reference sequence). V shed 7 bases, J shed 3 bases, and the junction held 6 bases outside the gene matches. This CDR3 region has 14 residues. CDR3 bases: TGTGCCAGTACCCCCGGGACAGTCTACAATGAGCAGTTCTTC. This translates into CASTPGTVYNEQFF.

DNA of the CDR3: TGCAGCGCCCTGGGACAGGGTGAGACCCAGTACTTC. Encoded protein: CSALGQGETQYF. The rearrangement uses TRBV29-1 and TRBJ2-5; 9 bases align to TRBD1. The trim removed 7 bases at V and 5 bases at J, leaving 5 bases unmatched. Germline V lookup: CDR1 SQVTM, CDR2 ANQGSEA. This CDR3 is 12 amino acids long.